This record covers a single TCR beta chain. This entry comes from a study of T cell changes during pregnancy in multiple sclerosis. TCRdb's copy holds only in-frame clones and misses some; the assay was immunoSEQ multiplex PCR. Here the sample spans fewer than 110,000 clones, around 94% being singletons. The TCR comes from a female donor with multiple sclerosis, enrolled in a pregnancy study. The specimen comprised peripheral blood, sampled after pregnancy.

As DNA, the CDR3 is TGTGCCACTGACTCACCGGGACAGGGCCCCTACGAGCAGTACTTC. It yields the protein CATDSPGQGPYEQYF. The rearrangement joins TRBV19 to TRBJ2-7; 9 bases match TRBD1. The CDR3 contains 15 residues. V dropped 10 bases and J dropped 2; count of bases not matched to a gene: 12. CDR1 LNHDA and CDR2 SQIVND come from the germline V gene (reference sequence).